This T cell receptor beta chain was observed in a study of blood T cell repertoires in COVID-19. Study as a whole: In each case, the material was cDNA or gDNA derived from T cells, B-cell-depleted T cells, or PBMCs.

Trimming took off 0 bases at V and 5 bases at J, with 19 bases between the two ends. The CDR3 covers 17 residues. Germline V gives CDR1 KGHSH, CDR2 LQKENI. Sequencing was performed with immunoSEQ multiplex PCR; in TCRdb, only in-frame clones are kept and a portion is missing. The data show around 320,000 clones, roughly 90% seen once. Participant age was roughly 18 to 90 years, and participants resided in roughly 25 US areas. Clinical history reported by participants formed the basis on which cohorts were assigned. Exposed volunteers were people who met a COVID-19 case within 2 weeks before study entry.

The sample taken for sequencing was PBMCs or T cells enriched from blood (not recorded which). This receptor was taken from a woman in her twenties or thirties who had been exposed to COVID-19. The J gene is TRBJ2-5, the V gene TRBV18; TRBD2 might be the D (5 bases). CDR3 coding DNA: TGTGCCAGCTCACCACCTAAACGGACCCGGGGTGGGGAGACCCAGTACTTC. Translating gives CASSPPKRTRGGETQYF.